This TCR beta chain was captured by sequencing in a study of shared clonotypes between healthy human individuals. Study information: Aged 18 to 49, the donors were a couple of women and a few men. Study-level findings and limits: Compared with memory subsets, naive subsets generally had larger estimated richness. Donors were few, which limited the genetic and exposure-history diversity represented. Clonotypes that were shared across a few donors made up 4% to 6% of naive CD4 clonotypes.

Assay used: immunoSEQ multiplex PCR; TCRdb lists only in-frame clones, some missing. The sample consists of about 2.1 million clones, around 93% of them appearing once. Cells designated naive CD8 were CD45RO-negative and were positively selected for CCR7, with terminally differentiated effector memory CD45RA+ cells excluded. Of note for this clone: Its antigen is unidentified.

The clonotype comes from a man aged 18-30 years in good health. Some clones in this sample may be carry-over from other donors' samples. Material: naive CD8+ T cells from PBMCs.

CDR3 nucleotides: TGTGCCAGCAGCCCCCGGGAGGTGGGTCAGCCCCAGCATTTT. This gives the protein CASSPREVGQPQHF. This rearrangement joins TRBV7-9 to TRBJ1-5; D not certain. Trimming took off 5 bases at V and 6 bases at J, with 14 bases between the two ends. Germline V gene sequence: CDR1 SEHNR, CDR2 FQNEAQ (reference sequence). There are 14 residues in the CDR3.